One and the same sample provided the 25 T cell receptor beta chains below, sequenced in a study of T cells in Graves' hyperthyroidism and ophthalmopathy. From RNA transcripts, TCR beta CDR3 regions were amplified. Using the HTBI primer set, a first-round RT-PCR was run on the TCR CDR3. TCRdb recomputed calls from the multiplex PCR reads with MiXCR, one row per CDR3 protein. Counted here are 500,000 to 650,000 distinct CDR3 sequences, 35% to 50% occurring once; the ten biggest clones make up about 40%. Sequencing was done on a sample of peripheral blood or thyroid tissue (not recorded which). These receptors all stem from an adult woman with Graves' disease, either hyperthyroidism or ophthalmopathy (not recorded which).

The V call is TRBV19, the J call TRBJ1-5, with D possibly matching TRBD1 (6 bases). The V end lost 7 bases, the J end lost 0 bases, and 10 bases lay between the germline ends. Germline CDR1 reads LNHDA; CDR2 reads SQIVND (reference sequence). The CDR3 extends over 14 amino acids. The DNA for the CDR3 is TGTGCCAGTACAGGGGTCAATAGCAATCAGCCCCAGCATTTT. Protein sequence: CASTGVNSNQPQHF.

This chain uses TRBV7-6 with TRBJ1-6; D not certain. Germline V gives CDR1 SGHVS, CDR2 FNYEAQ. Trimming removed 7 bases at V and 7 bases at J, with 11 bases between. The CDR3 totals 13 residues. CDR3 bases: TGTGCCAGCACCCTGAGGGCGAATTCACCCCTCCACTTT. This sequence encodes CASTLRANSPLHF. The variable domain in full, completed from reference TRBV7-6 and TRBJ1-6, reads GAGVSQSPRYKVTKRGQDVALRCDPISGHVSLYWYRQALGQGPEFLTYFNYEAQQDKSGLPNDRFSAERPEGSISTLTIQRTEQRDSAMYRCASTLRANSPLHFGNGTRLTVT.

The chain couples TRBV20-1 to TRBJ2-7; tentative D call: TRBD2 (7 bases). The germline V gene encodes CDR1 DFQATT and CDR2 SNEGSKA (reference sequence). Deletions cut 6 bases from V and 7 bases from J, with 13 bases between. CDR3 size: 11 residues. Here the CDR3 DNA reads TGCAGTGCGCCTAAGGGGGGGGAGCAGTACTTC. It codes for CSAPKGGEQYF.

In this sample, this clonotype turned up many times. V usage is TRBV2 and J usage is TRBJ2-7; a possible D gene is TRBD2 (7 bases). The ends were cut back, 1 base at V and 2 bases at J, with 12 bases in the middle. Germline V gene data show CDR1 as SNHLY and CDR2 as FYNNEI. The CDR3 extends over 15 amino acids. CDR3 sequence reads: CASSEGAGAPYEQYF. The DNA of the CDR3 is TGTGCCAGCAGTGAAGGTGCGGGGGCCCCCTACGAGCAGTACTTC.

The table lists this clonotype with many counts. The chain joins TRBV5-8 to TRBJ2-5; D could derive from TRBD1 or TRBD2 (5 bases each). The CDR3 sequence is 13 residues long. Germline-derived CDR1 and CDR2 are SGHTS and YDEGEE. The germline V and J ends were trimmed by 4 bases and 7 bases, with 14 bases remaining between them. The CDR3 reads CASSGRDPLTQYF. CDR3 DNA sequence: TGTGCCAGCAGCGGACGGGACCCGCTGACCCAGTACTTC.

The CDR3, as DNA: TGTGCCAGCAGTTACTCAAGATCACTAGCGGACTCCTACGAGCAGTACTTC. Translating gives CASSYSRSLADSYEQYF. The V gene is TRBV6-5, the J gene TRBJ2-7, with 8 nucleotides matching TRBD2. CDR1 MNHEY and CDR2 SVGAGI come from the germline V gene. V dropped 0 bases and J dropped 0; count of bases not matched to a gene: 7. This CDR3 contains 17 residues.

This clonotype was observed a handful of times. This chain connects TRBV15 to TRBJ1-4; D is uncertain. The CDR3 spans 14 residues. Trimming shortened V by 1 base and J by 3 bases, and 6 bases separated the two germline ends. CDR1 LNHNV and CDR2 YYDKDF come from the germline V gene (reference sequence). The CDR3 sequence: CATSRGVANEKLFF. CDR3 in DNA: TGTGCCACCAGCAGAGGGGTGGCTAATGAAAAACTGTTTTTT.

This clonotype was picked up many times. This chain connects TRBV7-9 to TRBJ1-4; D is undetermined. The germline gives CDR1 SEHNR, CDR2 FQNEAQ (reference sequence). V lost 5 bases and J 6 bases, leaving 7 bases between the germline ends. The CDR3 runs 12 residues. CDR3 region: CASSPGDEKLFF. Here the CDR3 DNA reads TGTGCCAGCAGCCCCGGGGATGAAAAACTGTTTTTT. Looking up the rest from reference TRBV7-9 and TRBJ1-4 gives the full variable domain: DTGVSQNPRHKITKRGQNVTFRCDPISEHNRLYWYRQTLGQGPEFLTYFQNEAQLEKSRLLSDRFSAERPKGSFSTLEIQRTEQGDSAMYLCASSPGDEKLFFGSGTQLSVL.

This clonotype was picked up a small number of times. The chain combines TRBV19 with TRBJ1-2; D call uncertain. Germline CDR1 LNHDA, CDR2 SQIVND (reference sequence). The CDR3 is 14 amino acids. The germline V and J ends were trimmed by 5 bases and 0 bases, with 10 bases remaining between them. DNA for the CDR3: TGTGCCAGTAGTCCTCAGCGCACTAACTATGGCTACACCTTC. Encoded protein: CASSPQRTNYGYTF.

V usage is TRBV29-1 and J usage is TRBJ1-2, with D perhaps TRBD1 (5 bases). Germline-derived CDR1 and CDR2 are SQVTM and ANQGSEA. This CDR3 is 15 amino acids long. V was pared by 3 bases and J by 6 bases, with 20 bases between. The CDR3 region has the DNA TGCAGCGTTGACGCCCAGGCTACCGGGGACGATGGCTACACCTTC. Translation: CSVDAQATGDDGYTF.

This clonotype showed up many times. The V call is TRBV20-1, the J call TRBJ2-5; 7 bases line up with TRBD1. This CDR3 is 13 amino acids long. The germline V gene has CDR1 DFQATT and CDR2 SNEGSKA (reference sequence). V was pared by 7 bases and J by 4 bases, with 9 bases of the junction left unmatched. CDR3 amino acids: CSGTHRGGETQYF. Written as DNA, the CDR3 is TGCAGTGGGACCCACAGGGGTGGAGAGACCCAGTACTTC.

The rearrangement links TRBV9 to TRBJ1-2; perhaps TRBD1 as D (5 bases). Looked up from germline, CDR1 is SGDLS and CDR2 is YYNGEE. The V gene lost 3 bases and the J gene lost 6 bases, with 15 bases spanning the gap. The CDR3 extends over 14 amino acids. The CDR3 DNA follows: TGTGCCAGCAGCGCCACCGGGACGGTAGATGGCTACACCTTC. Residues: CASSATGTVDGYTF.

In the case of this clonotype: The CDR3 end shows no conserved phenylalanine or tryptophan, and so a read error is likely. The chain joins TRBV13 to TRBJ2-7; tentatively, D is TRBD2 (6 bases). Germline assignment: CDR1 PRHDT and CDR2 FYEKMQ (reference sequence). CDR3 length equals 17 residues. Trimming took off 0 bases at V and 5 bases at J, with 20 bases between the two ends. CDR3 region: CASSLGLLGQGGHEQYL. The CDR3 DNA reads as TGTGCCAGCAGCTTAGGCCTATTGGGGCAGGGAGGCCACGAGCAGTACCTC.

The table lists this clonotype with a few counts. The chain uses TRBV19 and TRBJ2-7; maybe TRBD1 (6 bases). Trimming left V 3 bases short and J 4 bases short, with 10 bases between. The CDR3 length is 13 residues. Per the germline V gene, CDR1 is LNHDA and CDR2 is SQIVND (reference sequence). The CDR3 nucleotides are TGTGCCAGTAGTATCCGGACAGAATACGAGCAGTACTTC. Its protein is CASSIRTEYEQYF.

This clonotype was seen ten or more times. V usage is TRBV5-1 and J usage is TRBJ2-7; D is possibly TRBD1 (5 bases). Germline-derived CDR1 and CDR2 are SGHRS and YFSETQ. The length of the CDR3 is 14 residues. V gave up 0 bases and J gave up 4 bases, with 11 bases separating them. The CDR3 reads CASSLGSGPYEQYF. In DNA, the CDR3 is TGCGCCAGCAGCTTGGGGTCAGGGCCATACGAGCAGTACTTC. The entire variable domain, with the rest obtained from reference TRBV5-1 and TRBJ2-7, is as follows: KAGVTQTPRYLIKTRGQQVTLSCSPISGHRSVSWYQQTPGQGLQFLFEYFSETQRNKGNFPGRFSGRQFSNSRSEMNVSTLELGDSALYLCASSLGSGPYEQYFGPGTRLTVT.

The V and J genes are TRBV5-6 and TRBJ2-7, with D unclear. V gave up 7 bases and J gave up 5 bases, with 13 bases separating them. Germline CDR1 and CDR2: SGHDT and YYEEEE. The CDR3 consists of 12 residues. The CDR3 spells CASQTLGNEQYF. CDR3 nucleotide sequence: TGTGCCAGCCAGACTCTAGGGAACGAGCAGTACTTC.

With respect to this clonotype: The junction and the germline gene differ at one end; a read error may be behind it. CDR3 region: CAWSWGSGYEQYF. The DNA for the CDR3 is TGTGCCTGGAGTTGGGGGTCAGGCTACGAGCAGTACTTC. This chain links TRBV29-1 with TRBJ2-7; TRBD1 or TRBD2 may be the D gene (5 bases each). This CDR3 has 13 amino acids. Germline CDR1 and CDR2: SQVTM and ANQGSEA.

At least ten counts were recorded for this clonotype. The V gene is TRBV20-1, the J gene TRBJ2-7, with 11 positions matching TRBD2. The V gene's germline CDR1 is DFQATT and CDR2 SNEGSKA (reference sequence). This CDR3 has 14 amino acids. V shed 3 bases and J 5 bases; nucleotides not matched to a gene: 6. The CDR3 sequence: CSASVLAGGNEQYF. CDR3 DNA: TGCAGTGCTAGCGTCCTAGCGGGAGGTAACGAGCAGTACTTC.

This clonotype has ten or more counts. The chain recombines TRBV7-9 with TRBJ1-2, with D perhaps TRBD1 (5 bases). Germline V gives CDR1 SEHNR, CDR2 FQNEAQ (reference sequence). V shed 5 bases and J shed 5 bases, with 21 bases lying between them. CDR3 length: 16 residues. The CDR3 bases are TGTGCCAGCAGCCGGGACCGACTTCTGGATACTTATGGCTACACCTTC. Translating gives CASSRDRLLDTYGYTF. Supplemented by reference TRBV7-9 and TRBJ1-2, the full variable domain reads DTGVSQNPRHKITKRGQNVTFRCDPISEHNRLYWYRQTLGQGPEFLTYFQNEAQLEKSRLLSDRFSAERPKGSFSTLEIQRTEQGDSAMYLCASSRDRLLDTYGYTFGSGTRLTVV.

This clonotype appeared a few times. The chain recombines TRBV28 with TRBJ1-5, with 7 bases lining up with TRBD1. V was clipped by 8 bases and J by 7 bases; unmatched bases: 8. The germline V gene encodes CDR1 MDHEN and CDR2 SYDVKM. The CDR3 has 13 amino acids. Here the CDR3 reads CASHTGVRQPQHF. Written as DNA, the CDR3 is TGTGCCAGCCATACAGGGGTACGACAGCCCCAGCATTTT.

Comment on this clonotype: Compared with germline, one end of the junction differs, possibly owing to a read error. The V and J genes are TRBV19 and TRBJ1-2; TRBD1 aligns across 9 bases. The CDR3 totals 15 residues. The germline CDR1 and CDR2 sequences are LNHDA and SQIVND (reference sequence). The CDR3 DNA is TGTGCCAGTATGCCCGACGGACAGGGGATCTATGGCTACACCTTT. Protein: CASMPDGQGIYGYTF.

The chain links TRBV11-3 to TRBJ1-1; D remains unclear. The CDR3 consists of 13 residues. Trimming removed 11 bases from V and 3 bases from J, with 16 bases in between. The germline CDR1 and CDR2 sequences are SGHNT and YENEEA. CDR3 in DNA: TGTGCCTCTCGGGGTATTCGCGACACTGAAGCTTTCTTT. Translation gives CASRGIRDTEAFF.

This clonotype was recorded a few times. V gene TRBV7-8 combines with J gene TRBJ1-6, with 8 bases aligning to TRBD1. CDR3 length: 14 amino acids. V lost 3 bases and J lost 9; bases outside the gene matches: 4. Germline CDR1 and CDR2: SGHVS and FQNEAQ. The CDR3 reads CASSFTGGISPLHF. Written as DNA, the CDR3 is TGTGCCAGCAGCTTTACAGGGGGAATTTCACCCCTCCACTTT. The full variable domain, completed using reference TRBV7-8 and TRBJ1-6, is GAGVSQSPRYKVAKRGQDVALRCDPISGHVSLFWYQQALGQGPEFLTYFQNEAQLDKSGLPSDRFFAERPEGSVSTLKIQRTQQEDSAVYLCASSFTGGISPLHFGNGTRLTVT.

The rearrangement uses TRBV7-3 and TRBJ2-5; D possibly corresponds to TRBD2 (5 bases). Germline V CDR1 and CDR2: SGHTA, FQGTGA. The CDR3 contains 16 residues. V dropped 3 bases and J dropped 0 bases, with 14 bases sitting between them. The CDR3 DNA sequence: TGTGCCAGCAGCTTTGTATTCAGCGGTAACCAAGAGACCCAGTACTTC. Its translation is CASSFVFSGNQETQYF.

In this sample, this clonotype turned up once. The chain has TRBV7-9 and TRBJ1-5, with D perhaps matching TRBD1 (6 bases). CDR1 SEHNR and CDR2 FQNEAQ come from the germline V gene (reference sequence). The CDR3 is 15 residues long. The V and J ends lost 6 bases and 5 bases respectively, with 17 bases between them. CDR3 in DNA: TGTGCCAGCAGTTACTCTTACAGGGTTGATCAGCCCCAGCATTTT. This encodes CASSYSYRVDQPQHF.